This TCR beta chain was identified during a study of T cells in Graves' hyperthyroidism and ophthalmopathy. J lost 2 bases, V lost 3 bases, and 1 base had no gene match. The CDR3 covers 15 residues. Germline assignment: CDR1 ENHRY and CDR2 SYGVKD. It was RNA transcripts that yielded the amplified TCR beta CDR3 regions. First-round RT-PCR with HTBI primers amplified the TCR CDR3 region. Each CDR3 protein is one row after TCRdb ran MiXCR on the multiplex PCR reads. The repertoire has hundreds of thousands of distinct CDR3 sequences, about two fifths of them found once; the top ten carry about 8.9%. Sequencing was carried out using blood. The J gene is TRBJ2-6, the V gene TRBV10-3; 7 bases are shared with TRBD1. This sequence was found in a young man with Graves' hyperthyroidism. CDR3 region: CAISEGTAGANVLTF. CDR3 bases: TGTGCCATCAGTGAAGGGACAGCTGGGGCCAACGTCCTGACTTTC.